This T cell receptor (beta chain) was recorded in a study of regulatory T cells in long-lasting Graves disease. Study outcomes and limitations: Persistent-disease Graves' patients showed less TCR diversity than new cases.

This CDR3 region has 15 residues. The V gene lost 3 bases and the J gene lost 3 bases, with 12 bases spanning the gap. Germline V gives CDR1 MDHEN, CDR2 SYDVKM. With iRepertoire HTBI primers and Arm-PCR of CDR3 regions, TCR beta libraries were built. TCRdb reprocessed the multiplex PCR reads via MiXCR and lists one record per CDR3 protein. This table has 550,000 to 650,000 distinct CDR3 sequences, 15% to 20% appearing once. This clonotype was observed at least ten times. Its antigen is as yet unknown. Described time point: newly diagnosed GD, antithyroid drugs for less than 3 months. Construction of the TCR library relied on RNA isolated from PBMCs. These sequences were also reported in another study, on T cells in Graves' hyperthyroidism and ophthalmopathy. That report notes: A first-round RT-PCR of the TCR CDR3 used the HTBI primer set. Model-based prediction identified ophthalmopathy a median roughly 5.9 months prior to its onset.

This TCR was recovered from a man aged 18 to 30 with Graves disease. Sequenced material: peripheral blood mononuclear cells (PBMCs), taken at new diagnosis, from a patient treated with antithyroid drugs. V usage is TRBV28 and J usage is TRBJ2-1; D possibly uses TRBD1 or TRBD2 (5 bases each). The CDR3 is CASSFMGDLYNEQFF. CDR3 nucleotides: TGTGCCAGCAGTTTTATGGGGGACCTCTACAATGAGCAGTTCTTC.